These 7 T cell receptor beta chains came from one sample sequenced in a study of blood T cell repertoires in COVID-19. This table comes from immunoSEQ multiplex PCR, and its TCRdb copy is limited to in-frame clones, with some not included. The sample contains tens of thousands of clones, approximately 90% of which appear only once. The source material was peripheral blood. The receptors stem from a human donor with active COVID-19. The donor label of this sample is uncertain.

This clone has a single count. The CDR3 loop reads CASSSDRYQETQYF. CDR3 nucleotides: TGCGCCAGCAGCTCTGACAGGTACCAAGAGACCCAGTACTTC. This chain joins TRBV5-1 and TRBJ2-5; tentative D call: TRBD1 (6 bases). CDR1 and CDR2 (germline): SGHRS, YFSETQ. This CDR3 comprises 14 residues. V was shortened by 3 bases and J by 0 bases, with 9 bases between the two germline ends.

The chain uses TRBV4-2 and TRBJ2-4; TRBD2 matches 8 bases. Losses at the gene ends were 1 base for V and 1 base for J; bases not matched to a gene: 6. Germline V gene data show CDR1 as LGHNA and CDR2 as YNFKEQ. CDR3 size: 17 residues. The CDR3: CASSQASGGSAKNIQYF. For the CDR3, the DNA is TGTGCCAGCAGCCAAGCCAGCGGGGGCTCTGCCAAAAACATTCAGTACTTC.

The rearrangement joins TRBV6-5 to TRBJ1-2; TRBD1 aligns across 10 bases. The CDR3 loop spans 14 amino acids. The junction had 5 bases not matched to a gene; V was cut back by 6 bases and J by 4 bases. Germline assignment: CDR1 MNHEY and CDR2 SVGAGI. The chain's CDR3 is CASRLTGGSYGYTF. The CDR3 coding sequence is TGTGCCAGCAGATTGACAGGGGGCTCCTATGGCTACACCTTC.

The chain carries TRBV5-1 and TRBJ2-3; 10 bases agree with TRBD2. The length of the CDR3 is 15 residues. Germline CDR1 SGHRS, CDR2 YFSETQ. V gave up 6 bases and J gave up 6 bases; unmatched junction bases: 10. DNA for the CDR3: TGCGCCAGCAAGCCTAGCGGGGGTGTTGGGGATACGCAGTATTTT. It encodes CASKPSGGVGDTQYF.

The genes are TRBV13 and TRBJ2-7; TRBD2 aligns across 7 bases. The CDR3 length is 12 residues. After removal of 2 bases from V and 6 bases from J, the junction contained 1 base not matched to a gene. Germline CDR1 and CDR2: PRHDT and FYEKMQ (reference sequence). The CDR3 DNA reads TGTGCCAGCAGCTTATCGGGAGGCGAGCAGTACTTC. Amino acid sequence: CASSLSGGEQYF.

This clone was counted once. The V call is TRBV6-5, the J call TRBJ1-1; 11 bases agree with TRBD1. Trimming at V came to 2 bases and at J to 1 base, leaving 3 bases not matched to a gene. Germline V gene sequence: CDR1 MNHEY, CDR2 SVGAGI. CDR3 size: 16 residues. As DNA, the CDR3 is TGTGCCAGCAGTTACAGGGGGACAGGGGGGAACACTGAAGCTTTCTTT. The encoded protein is CASSYRGTGGNTEAFF.

The chain carries TRBV10-2 and TRBJ1-2; 9 bases are a match to TRBD1. This CDR3 spans 14 amino acids. The germline V gene has CDR1 WSHSY and CDR2 SAAADI. Trimming removed 6 bases from V and 2 bases from J; junction bases left unmatched: 4. In nucleotides, the CDR3 is TGCGCCAGCAGCCAACAGGGGGCGAACTATGGCTACACCTTC. Its translation: CASSQQGANYGYTF.